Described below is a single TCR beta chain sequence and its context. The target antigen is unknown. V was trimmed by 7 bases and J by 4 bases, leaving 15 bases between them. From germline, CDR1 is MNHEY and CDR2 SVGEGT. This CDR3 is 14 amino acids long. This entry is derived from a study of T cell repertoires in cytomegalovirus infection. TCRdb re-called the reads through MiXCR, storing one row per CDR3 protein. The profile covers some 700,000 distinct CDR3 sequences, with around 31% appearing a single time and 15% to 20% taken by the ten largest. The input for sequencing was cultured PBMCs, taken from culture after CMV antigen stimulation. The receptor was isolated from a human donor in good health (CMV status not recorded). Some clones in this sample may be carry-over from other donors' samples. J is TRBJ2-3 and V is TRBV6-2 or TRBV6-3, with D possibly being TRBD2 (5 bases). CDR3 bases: TGTGCCAGCAAAAAGGCTAGCAGCGCAGATACGCAGTATTTT. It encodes CASKKASSADTQYF.